The clone carrying this T cell receptor (beta chain) was detected a few times. Its antigen is unidentified. The data stem from a study of response to subunit inactivated influenza vaccine. Germline CDR1 and CDR2: GTSNPN and SVGIG (reference sequence). The CDR3 extends over 15 amino acids. The V segment lost 1 base and the J segment 4 bases; nucleotides outside the gene matches: 7. TCRdb reanalysed the RT-PCR reads using MiXCR and keeps one entry per CDR3 protein. Found here are fewer than 750,000 distinct CDR3 sequences, around 15% of them singletons; the top ten hold more than 9.5%. Study-wide results and caveats: Each seasonal influenza vaccination recruits few new T cells, the authors suggested.

This sequence originates from a man in his forties or fifties who received an inactivated influenza vaccine. This chain joins TRBV30 and TRBJ1-5; TRBD1 agrees at 7 bases. This specimen was PBMCs from blood, taken about 12 days after vaccination. Written as DNA, the CDR3 is TGTGCCTGGAGTGGCCGGGACAGTTTGAATCAGCCCCAGCATTTT. Translating it yields CAWSGRDSLNQPQHF. Using reference TRBV30 and TRBJ1-5 for the parts outside the CDR3, the full variable domain is SQTIHQWPATLVQPVGSPLSLECTVEGTSNPNLYWYRQAAGRGLQLLFYSVGIGQISSEVPQNLSASRPQDRQFILSSKKLLLSDSGFYLCAWSGRDSLNQPQHFGDGTRLSIL.